This T cell receptor (beta chain) was documented in a study of CD8+ T cells in alopecia areata. Whole-study results and caveats: Patients showed less clear TCR sequence sharing than mice, possibly partly because of HLA diversity. Higher clonality than in normal scalp was seen in lesional scalp, especially alopecia totalis/universalis.

Regarding this clone: Its antigen is unknown.

Cell sorting on a FACSAria was used to separate CD4+ and CD8+ T cells from the PBMCs. Germline values: CDR1 GTSNPN, CDR2 SVGIG (reference sequence). J gave up 6 bases and V 3 bases, and 12 bases lay outside the gene matches. This CDR3 comprises 17 residues. Investigators isolated RNA and reverse transcribed it into cDNA to act as the sequencing template. The protocol was immunoSEQ multiplex PCR, while the TCRdb copy is restricted to in-frame clones and leaves out a portion. The sample records 200,000 to 250,000 clones, 50% to 65% being singletons. V gene TRBV30 combines with J gene TRBJ2-1; 12 nucleotides match TRBD2. The receptor was derived from a human donor with alopecia areata. Here the sequenced sample was CD4+ T cells sorted from blood, taken at week 0. The CDR3 loop is CAWRSLAGGPRSNEQFF. DNA of the CDR3: TGTGCCTGGAGGTCCCTAGCGGGAGGGCCACGAAGCAATGAGCAGTTCTTC.